This T cell receptor (beta chain) came from a study of T-cell reconstitution after alpha-beta-depleted transplantation in children. The TCRbeta library incorporated unique molecular identifiers. TCRdb used MiXCR to reprocess the PCR reads, holding one entry per CDR3 protein. The sample lists about 980,000 distinct CDR3 sequences, around 30% occurring once. Losses at the gene ends were 6 bases for V and 2 bases for J; bases not matched to a gene: 12. Germline CDR1 is KGHDR and CDR2 is SFDVKD. The CDR3 is made up of 16 amino acids. Notes on the study in general: Day-60 TCRbeta diversity that was high in some patients was derived from surviving recipient T cells and thymic progenitors. T-cell numbers and diversity one year post-transplant derived largely from freshly generated T cells. Expanded clones from the graft, numbering several hundred, reportedly supplied alpha-beta T cells about two months after transplant.

This clonotype was observed a few times. The antigen is undetermined. The sequence derives from a boy less than two years old who had a stem cell transplant for SCID, so the T cells may come from the graft donor. Sample: PBMCs, mostly from graft donor cells, taken 360 days after TCRalphabeta/CD19-depleted stem cell transplant. This chain uses TRBV24-1 with TRBJ2-7, with 7 bases matching TRBD1. In nucleotides, the CDR3 is TGTGCCACCAGTCCCAAGGGGACAGCGAAAGCCTACGAGCAGTACTTC. Amino acid sequence: CATSPKGTAKAYEQYF.